These 22 T cell receptor beta chains share one sample of origin, sequenced in a study of cytomegalovirus exposure and HLA in healthy donors. This PCR relied on a set of 60 Vbeta primers and 13 Jbeta primers. TCRdb keeps only in-frame clones here, not all; method: immunoSEQ multiplex PCR. The sample records about 140,000 clones, 75% to 90% being singletons. Sequences were obtained from PBMCs. These TCRs come from a female donor in good health and CMV-seronegative.

This clone was seen a handful of times. The CDR3 spells CATSSWDRAMVDTQYF. The DNA of the CDR3 is TGTGCCACCAGCAGTTGGGACAGGGCAATGGTGGATACGCAGTATTTT. The rearrangement uses TRBV15 and TRBJ2-3; 9 bases agree with TRBD1. Germline CDR1 and CDR2: LNHNV and YYDKDF (reference sequence). The CDR3 runs to 16 residues. The junction had 10 bases not matched to a gene; V was cut back by 3 bases and J by 6 bases.

This clone was seen only once. The chain links TRBV7-9 to TRBJ2-3; D remains unclear. The V end lost 4 bases, the J end lost 0 bases, and 11 bases lay between the germline ends. This CDR3 region has 15 residues. CDR1 is SEHNR and CDR2 is FQNEAQ in the germline V gene (reference sequence). The CDR3 sequence is CASSSLVPSTDTQYF. The CDR3 bases are TGTGCCAGCAGCTCCTTAGTCCCTAGCACAGATACGCAGTATTTT.

This chain links TRBV28 with TRBJ1-2, with D possibly being TRBD1 (5 bases). The CDR3 runs 14 residues. Per the germline V gene, CDR1 is MDHEN and CDR2 is SYDVKM. V lost 2 bases and J lost 5, with 12 bases in between. The CDR3 DNA is TGTGCCAGCAGTTTAAAGTGGGGCGCATATGGCTACACCTTC. Its translation is CASSLKWGAYGYTF.

The rearrangement links TRBV30 to TRBJ1-2; 7 positions match TRBD1. With 3 bases clipped from V and 0 bases from J, the junction kept 7 bases outside the gene matches. Germline V gene data show CDR1 as GTSNPN and CDR2 as SVGIG (reference sequence). The CDR3 contains 15 residues. DNA of the CDR3: TGTGCCTGGAGAAAGGGACAGTCTCCTAACTATGGCTACACCTTC. Encoded protein: CAWRKGQSPNYGYTF.

The J gene is TRBJ1-1, the V gene TRBV6-5; 7 bases fit TRBD1. The CDR3 runs to 13 residues. Germline V gives CDR1 MNHEY, CDR2 SVGAGI. Losses at the gene ends were 6 bases for V and 3 bases for J; bases not matched to a gene: 4. The CDR3 DNA reads TGTGCCAGCAGGCCCGGGACAGACACTGAAGCTTTCTTT. It specifies CASRPGTDTEAFF.

At least ten counts were recorded for this clone. The gene calls are TRBV5-6 and TRBJ2-7; TRBD2 is a possible D gene (7 bases). Between the trimmed V and J ends, which lost 4 bases and 1 base, there was a span of 15 bases. The CDR3 is 15 amino acids. Looked up from germline, CDR1 is SGHDT and CDR2 is YYEEEE. CDR3 bases: TGTGCCAGCAGCCCCGCGGGGGCGGGGTCCTACGAGCAGTACTTC. It yields the protein CASSPAGAGSYEQYF. The full variable domain, its missing parts supplied by reference TRBV5-6 and TRBJ2-7, is DAGVTQSPTHLIKTRGQQVTLRCSPKSGHDTVSWYQQALGQGPQFIFQYYEEEERQRGNFPDRFSGHQFPNYSSELNVNALLLGDSALYLCASSPAGAGSYEQYFGPGTRLTVT.

This chain connects TRBV6-5 to TRBJ2-3, with 11 bases aligning to TRBD2. Germline CDR1 is MNHEY and CDR2 is SVGAGI. The CDR3 extends over 15 amino acids. Trimming at V came to 5 bases and at J to 6 bases, leaving 7 bases not matched to a gene. DNA for the CDR3: TGTGCCAGCAGTCCTAGCGGGAGGCTGACTGATACGCAGTATTTT. It translates to CASSPSGRLTDTQYF.

The chain carries TRBV2 and TRBJ2-7, with 10 bases lining up with TRBD1. Trimming removed 6 bases from V and 3 bases from J; junction bases left unmatched: 8. Germline V lookup: CDR1 SNHLY, CDR2 FYNNEI. The CDR3 is 15 residues long. The CDR3 region has the DNA TGTGCCAGCAGAGTCCGGGACAGGGGTAACTACGAGCAGTACTTC. It yields the protein CASRVRDRGNYEQYF. Together with reference TRBV2 and TRBJ2-7, the CDR3 gives the full variable domain: EPEVTQTPSHQVTQMGQEVILRCVPISNHLYFYWYRQILGQKVEFLVSFYNNEISEKSEIFDDQFSVERPDGSNFTLKIRSTKLEDSAMYFCASRVRDRGNYEQYFGPGTRLTVT.

A few counts support this clone. V and J are TRBV19 and TRBJ1-2; D is ambiguous. The CDR3 consists of 13 residues. Germline lookup yields CDR1 LNHDA and CDR2 SQIVND (reference sequence). Between the trimmed V and J ends, which lost 6 bases and 0 bases, there was a span of 8 bases. The CDR3 sequence: CASRTGANYGYTF. CDR3 in DNA: TGTGCCAGTAGGACGGGAGCTAACTATGGCTACACCTTC.

The chain recombines TRBV5-1 with TRBJ2-7; D might be TRBD1 (6 bases). Per germline, CDR1 SGHRS and CDR2 YFSETQ. The V end lost 2 bases, the J end lost 1 base, and 13 bases lay between the germline ends. The CDR3 sequence is 15 residues long. The CDR3 spells CASSFTGSPSYEQYF. The CDR3 coding sequence is TGCGCCAGCAGCTTTACAGGGTCCCCATCCTACGAGCAGTACTTC.

The rearrangement links TRBV28 to TRBJ1-5, with TRBD1 matching over 7 bases. The J segment lost 4 bases and the V segment lost 6 bases, leaving 15 bases of the junction unmatched. This CDR3 is built from 17 residues. Per germline, CDR1 MDHEN and CDR2 SYDVKM. CDR3: CASSAGTALPFNQPQHF. The DNA of the CDR3 is TGTGCCAGCAGCGCCGGGACAGCGCTCCCTTTTAATCAGCCCCAGCATTTT.

The V gene is TRBV5-6, the J gene TRBJ2-5; D is unresolved. The CDR3 totals 14 residues. With 4 bases removed from V and 5 bases from J, the gap between germline ends came to 15 bases. Germline-derived CDR1 and CDR2 are SGHDT and YYEEEE. CDR3 region: CASSGDPDRETQYF. The CDR3 DNA follows: TGTGCCAGCAGCGGAGATCCGGATCGGGAGACCCAGTACTTC. The full variable domain, rest sourced from reference TRBV5-6 and TRBJ2-5, is DAGVTQSPTHLIKTRGQQVTLRCSPKSGHDTVSWYQQALGQGPQFIFQYYEEEERQRGNFPDRFSGHQFPNYSSELNVNALLLGDSALYLCASSGDPDRETQYFGPGTRLLVL.

CDR3 loop: CASGRTGDEKLFF. In nucleotides, the CDR3 is TGTGCCAGCGGAAGGACAGGGGACGAAAAACTGTTTTTT. The chain has TRBV6-5 and TRBJ1-4; 9 nucleotides line up with TRBD1. The trim removed 8 bases at V and 8 bases at J, leaving 6 bases unmatched. Germline assignment: CDR1 MNHEY and CDR2 SVGAGI. This CDR3 has 13 residues.

The chain joins TRBV4-2 to TRBJ2-2; 7 nucleotides agree with TRBD2. V lost 5 bases to trimming and J lost 5 bases; unmatched junction nucleotides: 5. This CDR3 has 14 amino acids. Germline V gene lookup returns CDR1 LGHNA and CDR2 YNFKEQ. The CDR3 bases are TGTGCCAGCAGCGGGAGGGTTGAGACCGGGGAGCTGTTTTTT. Translated, it gives CASSGRVETGELFF.

V is TRBV6-5 and J is TRBJ2-1; D call uncertain. CDR3 length equals 15 residues. Trimming removed 2 bases at V and 0 bases at J, with 8 bases between. Germline values: CDR1 MNHEY, CDR2 SVGAGI. The CDR3 spells CASSYALSSYNEQFF. In nucleotides, the CDR3 is TGTGCCAGCAGTTACGCCCTATCCTCCTACAATGAGCAGTTCTTC.

The rearrangement uses TRBV27 and TRBJ2-1; D is unresolved. This CDR3 has 12 amino acids. The ends were cut back, 5 bases at V and 10 bases at J, with 12 bases in the middle. The V gene's germline CDR1 is MNHEY and CDR2 SMNVEV (reference sequence). The CDR3 reads CASSPPEREQFF. DNA for the CDR3: TGTGCCAGCAGTCCTCCGGAGCGCGAGCAGTTCTTC.

The CDR3 bases are TGTGCCAGCATCCCGGGACAGGTGAACACTGAAGCTTTCTTT. Translated: CASIPGQVNTEAFF. The V call is TRBV6-6, the J call TRBJ1-1; TRBD1 matches at 8 bases. Germline V lookup: CDR1 MNHNY, CDR2 SVGAGI (reference sequence). CDR3 length: 14 residues. Germline trimming cut 7 bases from V and 0 bases from J; bases unmatched to any gene: 4.

About this clone: Other DNA sequences in the same sample also yield this CDR3. The CDR3 loop is CASSLAGGPGELFF. In nucleotides, the CDR3 is TGCGCCAGCAGCTTGGCAGGGGGCCCCGGGGAGCTGTTTTTT. This rearrangement joins TRBV5-1 to TRBJ2-2, with 8 bases that match TRBD1. Germline assignment: CDR1 SGHRS and CDR2 YFSETQ. Germline trimming cut 0 bases from V and 6 bases from J; bases unmatched to any gene: 1. The CDR3 is 14 amino acids.

The gene calls are TRBV7-6 and TRBJ1-5; D gene ambiguous. This CDR3 has 17 residues. CDR1 and CDR2 (germline): SGHVS, FNYEAQ. V was trimmed by 5 bases and J by 2 bases, leaving 19 bases between them. Written as DNA, the CDR3 is TGTGCCAGCAGCCCGTCCCCAGGAGGTGGGCGCAATCAGCCCCAGCATTTT. Its translation: CASSPSPGGGRNQPQHF.

The count of this clone is one. The chain uses TRBV7-9 and TRBJ1-1, with D possibly being TRBD1 (6 bases). V was shortened by 8 bases and J by 5 bases, with 21 bases between the two germline ends. The length of the CDR3 is 15 residues. Germline lookup yields CDR1 SEHNR and CDR2 FQNEAQ (reference sequence). As DNA, the CDR3 is TGTGCCAGCCTCCTAGGGGGGGCAGAGGGGACTGAAGCTTTCTTT. Protein sequence: CASLLGGAEGTEAFF.

A single count supports this clone. The chain combines TRBV15 with TRBJ1-5; 7 nucleotides line up with TRBD1. The CDR3 runs to 13 residues. The J segment lost 6 bases and the V segment lost 7 bases, leaving 6 bases of the junction unmatched. Germline V CDR1 and CDR2: LNHNV, YYDKDF (reference sequence). DNA of the CDR3: TGTGCCACCAACATCGACAGGGCTCAGCCCCAGCATTTT. Its protein product is CATNIDRAQPQHF.

J is TRBJ2-5 and V is TRBV2, with 8 positions matching TRBD1. CDR3 length equals 17 residues. V was clipped by 2 bases and J by 5 bases; unmatched bases: 13. The germline CDR1 and CDR2 sequences are SNHLY and FYNNEI. DNA of the CDR3: TGTGCCAGCAGTGAAATCAGCCCCCGGACAGGGAGCGAGACCCAGTACTTC. Translating gives CASSEISPRTGSETQYF.